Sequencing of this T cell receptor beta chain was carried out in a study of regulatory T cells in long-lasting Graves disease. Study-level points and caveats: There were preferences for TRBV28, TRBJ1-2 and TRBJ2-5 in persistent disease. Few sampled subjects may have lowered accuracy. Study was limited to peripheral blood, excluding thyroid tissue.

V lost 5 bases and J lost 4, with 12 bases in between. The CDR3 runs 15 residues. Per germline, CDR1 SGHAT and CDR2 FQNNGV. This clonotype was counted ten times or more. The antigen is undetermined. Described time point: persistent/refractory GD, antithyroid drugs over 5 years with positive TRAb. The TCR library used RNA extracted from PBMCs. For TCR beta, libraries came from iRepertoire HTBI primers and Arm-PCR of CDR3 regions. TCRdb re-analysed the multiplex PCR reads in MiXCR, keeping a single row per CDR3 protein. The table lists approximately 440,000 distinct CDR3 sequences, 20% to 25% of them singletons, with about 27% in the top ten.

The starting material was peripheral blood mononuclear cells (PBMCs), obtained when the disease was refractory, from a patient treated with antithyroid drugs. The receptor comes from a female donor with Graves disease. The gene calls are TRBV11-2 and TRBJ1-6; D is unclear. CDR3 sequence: CASSGIGGYNSPLHF. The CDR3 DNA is TGTGCCAGCAGCGGGATTGGAGGTTATAATTCACCCCTCCACTTT.